This T cell receptor (beta chain) emerged from a study of T-cell reconstitution after alpha-beta-depleted transplantation in children. This clonotype was found a few times. What it binds is not known. Unique molecular identifiers were incorporated during preparation of the TCRbeta library. Each CDR3 protein gets one entry after TCRdb re-called the PCR reads with MiXCR. Altogether fewer than 750,000 distinct CDR3 sequences are present, 27% being singletons, with the ten largest covering under 45%. The V gene lost 5 bases and the J gene lost 1 base, with 9 bases spanning the gap. The CDR3 covers 15 residues. CDR1 is KGHSH, CDR2 LQKENI, per germline. Study-wide findings and caveats: Hyperexpanded clones declined; after one year, newly produced T cells mostly supplied diversity.

The sequenced sample was PBMCs, obtained before TCRalphabeta/CD19-depleted stem cell transplant. The chain employs TRBV18 and TRBJ2-6; a weak D match, TRBD1 (5 bases). This sequence originates from a boy under two years old with Wiskott-Aldrich syndrome, due to receive a stem cell transplant. CDR3 region: CASSDSSSGANVLTF. CDR3 in DNA: TGTGCCAGCTCAGACAGCAGTTCTGGGGCCAACGTCCTGACTTTC.